A single sample is the source of the 21 T cell receptor beta chains below, sequenced in a study of a mutant IDH1 vaccine in newly diagnosed glioma. Time point: baseline, week 1 (first vaccination visit). Treatment noted: pre-vaccination baseline after standard-of-care therapy. Assay: immunoSEQ multiplex PCR; the TCRdb copy retains only in-frame clones and omits some. The sample holds roughly 51,000 clones, 86% seen once. This sample comprised PBMCs, obtained from a glioma patient treated with radiotherapy, temozolomide or both. All receptors derive from a man in his forties or fifties with glioma.

The rearrangement joins TRBV19 to TRBJ2-1; no clear D gene. The ends were cut back, 4 bases at V and 0 bases at J, with 16 bases in the middle. CDR3 size: 17 residues. Germline CDR1 reads LNHDA; CDR2 reads SQIVND (reference sequence). Written as DNA, the CDR3 is TGTGCCAGTAGTACCTCGACTCGACGAGCCTCCTACAATGAGCAGTTCTTC. Translation gives CASSTSTRRASYNEQFF.

V gene TRBV9 combines with J gene TRBJ2-1, with 11 positions matching TRBD2. The V gene end was trimmed by 2 bases and the J gene end by 8 bases; junction bases not matched to a gene: 6. The CDR3 has 15 residues. Per the germline V gene, CDR1 is SGDLS and CDR2 is YYNGEE. The CDR3 DNA follows: TGTGCCAGCAGCGTTGGGACTAGCGGACGGGATGAGCAGTTCTTC. Its translation: CASSVGTSGRDEQFF.

The rearrangement joins TRBV27 to TRBJ2-1, with 8 bases matching TRBD2. Germline loops: CDR1 MNHEY, CDR2 SMNVEV (reference sequence). V lost 6 bases, J lost 0 bases, and 7 bases stayed unmatched. The CDR3 extends over 16 amino acids. The CDR3 coding sequence is TGTGCCAGCAGGCCGACTAGCGCCTCCTCCTACAATGAGCAGTTCTTC. It encodes CASRPTSASSYNEQFF.

V gene TRBV2 combines with J gene TRBJ2-7; 7 nucleotides match TRBD1. The junction had 5 bases not matched to a gene; V was cut back by 9 bases and J by 0 bases. The CDR3 totals 13 residues. The germline V gene encodes CDR1 SNHLY and CDR2 FYNNEI. CDR3 region: CARGRGNSYEQYF. The CDR3 DNA is TGTGCCAGAGGCAGGGGGAACTCCTACGAGCAGTACTTC.

The V gene is TRBV6-6, the J gene TRBJ1-2, with 7 bases identical to TRBD1. With V trimmed by 7 bases and J by 8 bases, 19 bases remained unmatched. The CDR3 totals 16 residues. In germline, CDR1 is MNHNY, CDR2 SVGAGI (reference sequence). The CDR3 nucleotides are TGTGCCAGCACCCCTTGGGGACAGTCCCGCCTGGGCGGCTACACCTTC. Protein sequence: CASTPWGQSRLGGYTF.

In this sample, this clone turned up a few times. The J gene is TRBJ1-5, the V gene TRBV6-1, with a tentative D call TRBD1 (6 bases). The CDR3 sequence is 13 residues long. V was shortened by 7 bases and J by 6 bases, with 13 bases between the two germline ends. Germline V gives CDR1 MNHNS, CDR2 SASEGT. Written as DNA, the CDR3 is TGTGCCAGCACCGGCCAGGGGATTCAGCCCCAGCATTTT. Its protein product is CASTGQGIQPQHF.

This sequence joins TRBV6-5 and TRBJ1-5; D is ambiguous. The CDR3 covers 15 residues. Germline values: CDR1 MNHEY, CDR2 SVGAGI. Trimming took off 2 bases at V and 2 bases at J, with 10 bases between the two ends. CDR3 sequence reads: CASSYGSGGNQPQHF. CDR3 coding DNA: TGTGCCAGCAGTTACGGGTCGGGAGGCAATCAGCCCCAGCATTTT.

V and J are TRBV6-5 and TRBJ2-1; the match to TRBD2 covers 7 bases. CDR3 length: 14 residues. Germline lookup yields CDR1 MNHEY and CDR2 SVGAGI. With V trimmed by 0 bases and J by 4 bases, 0 bases remained unmatched. For the CDR3, the DNA is TGTGCCAGCAGTTACTCGCGGGGGTACAATGAGCAGTTCTTC. Translated: CASSYSRGYNEQFF.

This clone was found once. The rearrangement joins TRBV6-5 to TRBJ2-7; D perhaps matches TRBD2 (5 bases). Per the germline V gene, CDR1 is MNHEY and CDR2 is SVGAGI. V gave up 0 bases and J gave up 12 bases, with 15 bases separating them. CDR3 size: 13 residues. The CDR3 sequence is CASSYSILGDRYF. For the CDR3, the DNA is TGTGCCAGCAGTTACTCGATACTGGGAGACCGGTACTTC.

The chain employs TRBV7-3 and TRBJ2-1; perhaps D is TRBD1 or TRBD2 (5 bases each). CDR3 length: 16 residues. V lost 1 base to trimming and J lost 9 bases, with 19 bases between them. Per the germline V gene, CDR1 is SGHTA and CDR2 is FQGTGA. Written as DNA, the CDR3 is TGTGCCAGCAGCTTAAATCGGGCGGCCCAGAGGGGTGAGCAGTTCTTC. It is translated as CASSLNRAAQRGEQFF. The full variable domain, its missing parts supplied by reference TRBV7-3 and TRBJ2-1, is GAGVSQTPSNKVTEKGKYVELRCDPISGHTALYWYRQSLGQGPEFLIYFQGTGAADDSGLPNDRFFAVRPEGSVSTLKIQRTERGDSAVYLCASSLNRAAQRGEQFFGPGTRLTVL.

This chain joins TRBV6-5 and TRBJ1-5; 7 bases match TRBD1. The CDR3 totals 14 residues. V lost 6 bases, J lost 7 bases, and 9 bases stayed unmatched. Germline values: CDR1 MNHEY, CDR2 SVGAGI. This CDR3 reads CASRRTGAGQPQHF. The CDR3 DNA is TGTGCCAGCAGGCGCACAGGGGCAGGACAGCCCCAGCATTTT.

This clone was seen only once. The chain links TRBV5-1 to TRBJ2-7; D gene unclear. Germline-derived CDR1 and CDR2 are SGHRS and YFSETQ. This CDR3 region has 14 residues. V lost 0 bases and J lost 5, with 12 bases in between. The CDR3 loop reads CASSLGLRTHEQYF. The CDR3 coding sequence is TGCGCCAGCAGCTTGGGTCTACGGACGCACGAGCAGTACTTC.

V is TRBV5-6 and J is TRBJ2-5; 9 nucleotides align to TRBD1. Trimming cost V 4 bases and J 7 bases; bases outside gene matches: 8. Per germline, CDR1 SGHDT and CDR2 YYEEEE. This CDR3 has 14 residues. The CDR3 sequence is CASSTGTGSATQYF. The CDR3, as DNA: TGTGCCAGCAGCACTGGGACAGGGTCTGCGACCCAGTACTTC.

This clone was picked up a small number of times. The V gene is TRBV10-3, the J gene TRBJ1-2; D remains ambiguous. This CDR3 is 11 amino acids long. V lost 3 bases and J 5 bases, leaving 4 bases between the germline ends. CDR1 is ENHRY and CDR2 is SYGVKD in the germline V gene. DNA of the CDR3: TGTGCCATCAGTGATACTTATGGCTACACCTTC. Translating it yields CAISDTYGYTF.

This chain joins TRBV4-2 and TRBJ2-7; possibly TRBD1 or TRBD2 for D (5 bases each). In germline, CDR1 is LGHNA, CDR2 YNFKEQ. Trimming removed 0 bases from V and 3 bases from J, with 18 bases in between. This CDR3 comprises 17 residues. For the CDR3, the DNA is TGTGCCAGCAGCCAAGATCCGGGACCCGCAACCAACTACGAGCAGTACTTC. Translation: CASSQDPGPATNYEQYF.

The J gene is TRBJ2-4, the V gene TRBV18, with D possibly matching TRBD1 (5 bases). Looked up from germline, CDR1 is KGHSH and CDR2 is LQKENI. Trimming took off 2 bases at V and 0 bases at J, with 11 bases between the two ends. The CDR3 is 16 residues long. The CDR3 loop is CASSPKDRIAKNIQYF. The CDR3 DNA follows: TGTGCCAGCTCACCAAAAGACAGAATAGCCAAAAACATTCAGTACTTC.

The chain uses TRBV2 and TRBJ2-3; D could derive from TRBD1 or TRBD2 (5 bases each). CDR3 length equals 12 residues. V lost 6 bases to trimming and J lost 10 bases, with 14 bases between them. Germline values: CDR1 SNHLY, CDR2 FYNNEI. CDR3: CASRPDWGSQYF. In DNA, the CDR3 is TGTGCCAGCAGACCCGACTGGGGGTCGCAGTATTTT. The whole variable domain, filled in from reference TRBV2 and TRBJ2-3, reads EPEVTQTPSHQVTQMGQEVILRCVPISNHLYFYWYRQILGQKVEFLVSFYNNEISEKSEIFDDQFSVERPDGSNFTLKIRSTKLEDSAMYFCASRPDWGSQYFGPGTRLTVL.

The gene calls are TRBV15 and TRBJ1-1; D is possibly TRBD1 (5 bases). The CDR3 extends over 16 amino acids. Germline-derived CDR1 and CDR2 are LNHNV and YYDKDF (reference sequence). V was trimmed by 1 base and J by 5 bases, leaving 17 bases between them. The CDR3 loop reads CATSRGGQDGRTEAFF. The CDR3 nucleotides are TGTGCCACCAGCAGAGGGGGCCAGGACGGGCGAACTGAAGCTTTCTTT. The variable domain in full, completed from reference TRBV15 and TRBJ1-1, reads DAMVIQNPRYQVTQFGKPVTLSCSQTLNHNVMYWYQQKSSQAPKLLFHYYDKDFNNEADTPDNFQSRRPNTSFCFLDIRSPGLGDTAMYLCATSRGGQDGRTEAFFGQGTRLTVV.

The CDR3 region is CASSLAGVKNIQYF. The CDR3 DNA sequence: TGTGCCAGCAGCTTGGCGGGGGTGAAAAACATTCAGTACTTC. The chain has TRBV5-6 and TRBJ2-4; D might be TRBD2 (6 bases). There are 14 residues in the CDR3. Trimming pared 0 bases from V and 4 bases from J, leaving 8 bases between. Germline CDR1 SGHDT, CDR2 YYEEEE.

This chain connects TRBV9 to TRBJ1-2; 9 bases line up with TRBD1. The germline gives CDR1 SGDLS, CDR2 YYNGEE. V was pared by 0 bases and J by 8 bases, with 8 bases of the junction left unmatched. The CDR3 extends over 15 amino acids. The chain's CDR3 is CASSVAQQGARGYTF. CDR3 DNA: TGTGCCAGCAGCGTAGCTCAACAGGGGGCGCGAGGCTACACCTTC.

The chain couples TRBV5-1 to TRBJ2-7; the match to TRBD2 covers 12 bases. With 0 bases clipped from V and 7 bases from J, the junction kept 5 bases outside the gene matches. Germline lookup yields CDR1 SGHRS and CDR2 YFSETQ. The CDR3 length is 15 residues. CDR3 nucleotide sequence: TGCGCCAGCAGCTTGGCCCTAGCGGGAGGGGGGGAGCAGTACTTC. It encodes CASSLALAGGGEQYF.